Below are 21 T cell receptor beta chains sequenced from a single sample in a study of blood T cell repertoires in COVID-19. The repertoire was sequenced with immunoSEQ multiplex PCR; TCRdb's copy has only in-frame clones and lacks some. The sample contains just over 350,000 clones, roughly 84% of which appear only once. Material: PBMCs or T cells enriched from blood (not recorded which). The receptors originated from a woman aged 25 to 39 who had recovered from COVID-19.

The V call is TRBV18, the J call TRBJ2-1; no reliable D call. V lost 5 bases to trimming and J lost 0 bases, with 14 bases between them. From germline, CDR1 is KGHSH and CDR2 LQKENI. The CDR3 runs 16 residues. CDR3 sequence (DNA): TGTGCCAGCTCATACATTCCCTCTAGCTCCTACAATGAGCAGTTCTTC. It specifies CASSYIPSSSYNEQFF.

The rearrangement uses TRBV29-1 and TRBJ2-5; 7 nucleotides match TRBD2. This CDR3 is built from 14 residues. The germline gives CDR1 SQVTM, CDR2 ANQGSEA. V was clipped by 7 bases and J by 2 bases; unmatched bases: 10. The CDR3 nucleotides read TGCAGCGCACCAGTCCTAGCGGATCAAGAGACCCAGTACTTC. As protein: CSAPVLADQETQYF.

For the CDR3, the DNA is TGTGCCAGCTCACCACGAGGCAGCGGGATCAGCTCCTACAATGAGCAGTTCTTC. Translated, it gives CASSPRGSGISSYNEQFF. The chain links TRBV18 to TRBJ2-1; the match to TRBD2 covers 7 bases. The CDR3 is 18 amino acids. Trimming cost V 1 base and J 0 bases; bases outside gene matches: 9. The germline gives CDR1 KGHSH, CDR2 LQKENI.

This clone turned up a few times. The chain recombines TRBV2 with TRBJ2-7; unclear D gene. The CDR3 loop spans 12 amino acids. Germline V gives CDR1 SNHLY, CDR2 FYNNEI. Trimming removed 4 bases from V and 3 bases from J, with 7 bases in between. CDR3 protein: CASSAMVYEQYF. In nucleotides, the CDR3 is TGTGCCAGCAGTGCTATGGTCTACGAGCAGTACTTC.

This sequence joins TRBV12-3 or TRBV12-4 and TRBJ1-2; possible D gene TRBD1, 5 bases. This CDR3 has 10 amino acids. Between the trimmed V and J ends, which lost 11 bases and 12 bases, there was a span of 16 bases. CDR3 bases: TGTGCCTCTTGGGGAGGGACCCACACCTTC. It encodes CASWGGTHTF.

The rearrangement joins TRBV7-9 to TRBJ1-6; maybe TRBD1 (6 bases). The CDR3 is 14 residues long. Trimming pared 5 bases from V and 8 bases from J, leaving 13 bases between. Germline CDR1 is SEHNR and CDR2 is FQNEAQ (reference sequence). The CDR3 loop is CASSRDNWDSPLHF. CDR3 DNA sequence: TGTGCCAGCAGCCGGGACAATTGGGATTCACCCCTCCACTTT.

V is TRBV27 and J is TRBJ2-1; 9 bases map to TRBD2. Germline V gives CDR1 MNHEY, CDR2 SMNVEV (reference sequence). Trimming removed 6 bases from V and 8 bases from J; junction bases left unmatched: 14. This CDR3 region has 16 residues. In DNA, the CDR3 is TGTGCCAGCAGCCACGCCGTTAAAGCGGGAGGTGATGAGCAGTTCTTC. This translates into CASSHAVKAGGDEQFF.

The rearrangement joins TRBV18 to TRBJ2-6; 10 nucleotides match TRBD1. After removal of 2 bases from V and 4 bases from J, the junction contained 5 bases not matched to a gene. The germline V gene has CDR1 KGHSH and CDR2 LQKENI. The CDR3 consists of 17 residues. This CDR3 reads CASSPRTGGEGANVLTF. CDR3 sequence (DNA): TGTGCCAGCTCACCAAGGACAGGGGGAGAGGGGGCCAACGTCCTGACTTTC.

The chain couples TRBV28 to TRBJ1-5; 9 bases are shared with TRBD1. This CDR3 is 15 amino acids long. With V trimmed by 6 bases and J by 7 bases, 10 bases remained unmatched. CDR1 and CDR2 (germline): MDHEN, SYDVKM. In DNA, the CDR3 is TGTGCCAGCAGAAGAACAGGGGGCGTAGGCCAGCCCCAGCATTTT. This sequence encodes CASRRTGGVGQPQHF.

This chain's CDR3 is CASSYSSYRQTNTGELFF. In DNA, the CDR3 is TGTGCCAGCAGTTACTCGAGTTACAGGCAGACAAACACCGGGGAGCTGTTTTTT. The chain combines TRBV6-2 or TRBV6-3 with TRBJ2-2; perhaps TRBD1 as D (5 bases). The ends were cut back, 0 bases at V and 2 bases at J, with 16 bases in the middle. Germline CDR1 reads MNHEY; CDR2 reads SVGEGT. The CDR3 is 18 amino acids.

This clone has a handful of counts. The rearrangement joins TRBV4-1 to TRBJ2-5, with 8 bases aligning to TRBD1. The CDR3 covers 14 residues. Trimming cost V 4 bases and J 5 bases; bases outside gene matches: 6. Germline CDR1 MGHRA, CDR2 YSYEKL. The CDR3 region has the DNA TGCGCCAGCAGCCTAGGACAGGGCTATGAGACCCAGTACTTC. The encoded protein is CASSLGQGYETQYF.

This chain links TRBV7-9 with TRBJ2-7, with a possible D match to TRBD2 (6 bases). Germline V gene lookup returns CDR1 SEHNR and CDR2 FQNEAQ (reference sequence). Trimming left V 1 base short and J 2 bases short, with 12 bases between. This CDR3 contains 15 residues. CDR3 nucleotide sequence: TGTGCCAGCAGCTTAGGGCGGGGAGAAACCTACGAGCAGTACTTC. Residues: CASSLGRGETYEQYF.

This clone appeared once. CDR3 in DNA: TGTGCCAGCAGCCCGTTAGCGATCTCCTACAATGAGCAGTTCTTC. This gives the protein CASSPLAISYNEQFF. The rearrangement links TRBV3-1 (or the pseudogene TRBV3-2) to TRBJ2-1; tentative D call: TRBD2 (5 bases). V was trimmed by 4 bases and J by 0 bases, leaving 10 bases between them. Germline V gene lookup returns CDR1 LGHDT and CDR2 YNNKEL (reference sequence). The length of the CDR3 is 15 residues.

This chain joins TRBV5-5 and TRBJ2-7, with 10 bases lining up with TRBD1. Germline trimming cut 4 bases from V and 6 bases from J; bases unmatched to any gene: 10. The germline CDR1 and CDR2 sequences are SGHKS and YYEKEE (reference sequence). This CDR3 region has 15 residues. CDR3 DNA: TGTGCCAGCAGCCCGGACAGGGGGAAATCTCCCGAGCAGTACTTC. Translation: CASSPDRGKSPEQYF.

For this clone: The same CDR3 is also encoded by other DNA sequences in this sample. The chain employs TRBV28 and TRBJ2-1; 13 nucleotides line up with TRBD2. V dropped 6 bases and J dropped 0; count of bases not matched to a gene: 5. The CDR3 spans 17 residues. Germline V CDR1 and CDR2: MDHEN, SYDVKM. The CDR3: CASSLGLAGSSYNEQFF. In DNA, the CDR3 is TGTGCCAGCAGCCTGGGACTAGCGGGGAGCTCCTACAATGAGCAGTTCTTC.

This rearrangement joins TRBV4-2 to TRBJ1-1, with a tentative D call TRBD1 (6 bases). The CDR3 extends over 14 amino acids. Germline assignment: CDR1 LGHNA and CDR2 YNFKEQ. Trimming stripped 5 bases from V and 5 bases from J, with 15 bases between. CDR3: CASSKQGPGTEAFF. The CDR3 region has the DNA TGTGCCAGCAGCAAACAGGGCCCTGGGACTGAAGCTTTCTTT.

The CDR3 nucleotides are TGTGCCAGCAGCTTGGCGGGTCCGGGGAATGAGCAGTTCTTC. It codes for CASSLAGPGNEQFF. V usage is TRBV7-6 and J usage is TRBJ2-1; D perhaps matches TRBD2 (5 bases). The CDR3 extends over 14 amino acids. The V and J ends lost 3 bases and 7 bases respectively, with 13 bases between them. CDR1 is SGHVS, CDR2 FNYEAQ, per germline.

The J gene is TRBJ1-2, the V gene TRBV30, with D perhaps matching TRBD1 (5 bases). Trimming left V 2 bases short and J 4 bases short, with 8 bases between. There are 12 residues in the CDR3. The germline V gene has CDR1 GTSNPN and CDR2 SVGIG (reference sequence). The CDR3 region is CAWSRGIYGYTF. Here the CDR3 DNA reads TGTGCCTGGAGTCGGGGGATCTATGGCTACACCTTC.

The chain links TRBV7-2 to TRBJ2-7; 7 bases fit TRBD1. Trimming took 5 bases from V and 0 from J; bases not matched to a gene: 4. The germline CDR1 and CDR2 sequences are SGHTA and FQGNSA. There are 14 residues in the CDR3. CDR3 sequence: CASSQTGTSYEQYF. The CDR3 DNA is TGTGCCAGCAGCCAGACAGGGACCTCCTACGAGCAGTACTTC.

The CDR3 loop is CASSQAGSGNQPQHF. The DNA for the CDR3 is TGTGCCAGCAGCCAAGCAGGGTCGGGCAATCAGCCCCAGCATTTT. This chain connects TRBV3-1 (or the pseudogene TRBV3-2) to TRBJ1-5; D possibly corresponds to TRBD1 (5 bases). The CDR3 runs to 15 residues. Trimming took off 1 base at V and 2 bases at J, with 9 bases between the two ends. Germline CDR1 and CDR2: LGHDT and YNNKEL (reference sequence).

The CDR3 protein is CASSSLPGTGGANSPLHF. CDR3 DNA: TGCGCCAGCAGCTCCCTACCCGGGACAGGGGGGGCTAATTCACCCCTCCACTTT. V gene TRBV5-1 combines with J gene TRBJ1-6; 11 nucleotides agree with TRBD1. Germline CDR1 is SGHRS and CDR2 is YFSETQ. J gave up 6 bases and V 3 bases, and 11 bases lay outside the gene matches. The CDR3 has 18 residues.